Described below is a single T cell receptor (beta chain) sequence and its context. The sample belongs to a study of blood T cell repertoires in COVID-19. Study-level information: Nucleic acid was either cDNA or gDNA, and it came from T cells, B-cell-depleted T cells, or PBMCs.

The repertoire was sequenced with immunoSEQ multiplex PCR; TCRdb's copy has only in-frame clones and lacks some. This table holds about 200,000 clones, less than 90% found once. The V gene lost 8 bases and the J gene lost 0 bases, with 17 bases spanning the gap. CDR1 SGHNT and CDR2 YENEEA come from the germline V gene. This CDR3 region has 15 residues. This chain connects TRBV11-3 to TRBJ2-7, with D unresolved. This clonotype was sampled from a young woman who had been exposed to COVID-19. Sequencing was carried out using PBMCs or T cells enriched from blood (not recorded which). CDR3 in amino acids: CASYPHSWSSYEQYF. The CDR3, as DNA: TGTGCCAGCTACCCTCATAGTTGGAGCTCCTACGAGCAGTACTTC.